The T cell receptor (beta chain) described here comes from a study of T cell changes during pregnancy in multiple sclerosis. Data came from immunoSEQ multiplex PCR; TCRdb stores just in-frame clones and leaves some out. Of about 45,000 clones detected, roughly 96% appear once; the ten largest clones hold 0.89%. The input for sequencing was peripheral blood, taken in the second trimester of pregnancy. The clonotype was recovered from a female donor with multiple sclerosis, enrolled in a pregnancy study.

CDR3 in DNA: TGTGCCACCTCCCTGGGAGGGTACACCGGGGAGCTGTTTTTT. Encoded protein: CATSLGGYTGELFF. The chain carries TRBV6-5 and TRBJ2-2; 7 bases are shared with TRBD2. Germline V CDR1 and CDR2: MNHEY, SVGAGI. The CDR3 has 14 amino acids. V trimming: 10 bases; J trimming: 3 bases; junction bases outside the gene matches: 8.